Below are 18 T cell receptor beta chains sequenced from a single sample in a study of blood T cell repertoires in COVID-19. This table comes from immunoSEQ multiplex PCR, and its TCRdb copy is limited to in-frame clones, with some not included. The sample carries some 100,000 clones, over 70% recorded once. The material sequenced was peripheral blood. Source of these receptors: a human donor in a cohort sampled during active or convalescent COVID-19.

The genes are TRBV4-3 and TRBJ2-2; the D gene is possibly TRBD1 (6 bases). The V end was cut by 1 base, the J end by 2 bases, with 8 bases between. CDR3 length: 15 residues. Looked up from germline, CDR1 is LGHNA and CDR2 is YSLEER. Here the CDR3 reads CASSQGTVNTGELFF. CDR3 DNA: TGCGCCAGCAGCCAAGGGACAGTAAACACCGGGGAGCTGTTTTTT.

The chain links TRBV18 to TRBJ2-1; D is perhaps TRBD2 (6 bases). Germline V gene sequence: CDR1 KGHSH, CDR2 LQKENI. Deletions cut 2 bases from V and 8 bases from J, with 13 bases between. CDR3 length: 14 amino acids. CDR3 amino acids: CASSPNYSSDEQFF. The CDR3, as DNA: TGTGCCAGCTCACCAAATTATTCTAGCGATGAGCAGTTCTTC.

Notes on this clone: The sample holds other DNA sequences that translate to the same CDR3. V usage is TRBV15 and J usage is TRBJ1-1; D perhaps matches TRBD1 (5 bases). This CDR3 has 14 residues. V was shortened by 0 bases and J by 4 bases, with 9 bases between the two germline ends. Germline-derived CDR1 and CDR2 are LNHNV and YYDKDF (reference sequence). The CDR3 region is CATSRDLGGTEAFF. The CDR3 nucleotides read TGTGCCACCAGCAGAGATCTGGGGGGCACTGAAGCTTTCTTT.

This clone was seen only a few times. This chain links TRBV6-6 with TRBJ2-2; TRBD2 matches 8 bases. There are 13 residues in the CDR3. The ends lost 8 bases at V and 5 bases at J; junction bases unmatched: 4. Germline V gives CDR1 MNHNY, CDR2 SVGAGI (reference sequence). DNA for the CDR3: TGTGCCAGCGGACTAGCTAGTACCGGGGAGCTGTTTTTT. This codes for CASGLASTGELFF.

V and J are TRBV19 and TRBJ2-2; D is unresolved. Trimming shortened V by 3 bases and J by 5 bases, and 7 bases separated the two germline ends. This CDR3 is 13 amino acids long. Germline V lookup: CDR1 LNHDA, CDR2 SQIVND (reference sequence). CDR3 sequence: CASSMARTGELFF. The CDR3 DNA sequence: TGTGCCAGTAGTATGGCCAGGACCGGGGAGCTGTTTTTT.

V and J are TRBV28 and TRBJ2-7; 8 bases match TRBD2. The V gene end was trimmed by 5 bases and the J gene end by 3 bases; junction bases not matched to a gene: 6. The germline CDR1 and CDR2 sequences are MDHEN and SYDVKM. The CDR3 covers 14 residues. CDR3 sequence: CASSKGLVGYEQYF. DNA for the CDR3: TGTGCCAGCAGTAAGGGACTAGTGGGCTACGAGCAGTACTTC.

The chain links TRBV5-1 to TRBJ2-1; tentatively, D is TRBD1 (6 bases). The CDR3 sequence is 13 residues long. V shed 4 bases and J shed 4 bases, with 9 bases lying between them. Germline loops: CDR1 SGHRS, CDR2 YFSETQ. CDR3 amino acids: CASSPRGYNEQFF. CDR3 coding DNA: TGCGCCAGCAGCCCGAGGGGGTACAATGAGCAGTTCTTC.

V and J are TRBV7-2 and TRBJ1-2, with D tentatively TRBD1 (6 bases). Per the germline V gene, CDR1 is SGHTA and CDR2 is FQGNSA. The CDR3 has 14 amino acids. Trimming took off 5 bases at V and 2 bases at J, with 12 bases between the two ends. The CDR3 nucleotides read TGTGCCAGCAGCCCGGACACAGGGAACTATGGCTACACCTTC. This sequence encodes CASSPDTGNYGYTF. The entire variable domain, with the rest obtained from reference TRBV7-2 and TRBJ1-2, is as follows: GAGVSQSPSNKVTEKGKDVELRCDPISGHTALYWYRQSLGQGLEFLIYFQGNSAPDKSGLPSDRFSAERTGGSVSTLTIQRTQQEDSAVYLCASSPDTGNYGYTFGSGTRLTVV.

The rearrangement links TRBV14 to TRBJ1-4, with a possible D match to TRBD1 (5 bases). The CDR3 loop spans 14 amino acids. V shed 1 base and J shed 5 bases, with 8 bases lying between them. The V gene's germline CDR1 is SGHDN and CDR2 FVKESK. CDR3 protein: CASSQGGRNEKLFF. DNA of the CDR3: TGTGCCAGCAGCCAAGGGGGCAGGAATGAAAAACTGTTTTTT.

The chain combines TRBV7-3 with TRBJ2-1; 9 bases line up with TRBD2. The CDR3 sequence is 14 residues long. Trimming removed 2 bases from V and 10 bases from J; junction bases left unmatched: 6. CDR1 SGHTA and CDR2 FQGTGA come from the germline V gene. The CDR3 DNA is TGTGCCAGCAGCTTAGTGGCGGGAGGGAGGGAGCAGTTCTTC. It yields the protein CASSLVAGGREQFF. Drawing the rest from reference TRBV7-3 and TRBJ2-1, the complete variable domain is GAGVSQTPSNKVTEKGKYVELRCDPISGHTALYWYRQSLGQGPEFLIYFQGTGAADDSGLPNDRFFAVRPEGSVSTLKIQRTERGDSAVYLCASSLVAGGREQFFGPGTRLTVL.

J is TRBJ1-2 and V is TRBV11-3; D may be TRBD1 (5 bases). The germline V gene encodes CDR1 SGHNT and CDR2 YENEEA. The CDR3 length is 13 residues. The V end lost 4 bases, the J end lost 5 bases, and 11 bases lay between the germline ends. In nucleotides, the CDR3 is TGTGCCAGCAGCTCCGGGGGAGGATATGGCTACACCTTC. It codes for CASSSGGGYGYTF.

The V call is TRBV9, the J call TRBJ1-4; D call uncertain. Germline CDR1 SGDLS, CDR2 YYNGEE. The V end was cut by 4 bases, the J end by 3 bases, with 16 bases between. CDR3 length equals 16 residues. The CDR3 here is CASSSRASGANEKLFF. CDR3 DNA sequence: TGTGCCAGCAGCTCTAGGGCGTCGGGAGCTAATGAAAAACTGTTTTTT.

V usage is TRBV10-3 and J usage is TRBJ2-1, with a tentative D call TRBD2 (5 bases). The V end lost 8 bases, the J end lost 11 bases, and 13 bases lay between the germline ends. Germline CDR1 reads ENHRY; CDR2 reads SYGVKD. The CDR3 length is 11 residues. This CDR3 reads CAIGAGEKQFF. CDR3 bases: TGTGCCATCGGTGCGGGTGAAAAGCAGTTCTTC.

This chain uses TRBV4-1 with TRBJ2-7; 8 bases map to TRBD2. With V trimmed by 0 bases and J by 7 bases, 11 bases remained unmatched. The CDR3 consists of 16 residues. The germline V gene encodes CDR1 MGHRA and CDR2 YSYEKL. This CDR3 reads CASSQDTSGGPMEQYF. The CDR3 region has the DNA TGCGCCAGCAGCCAAGATACCAGCGGGGGACCCATGGAGCAGTACTTC.

This chain joins TRBV19 and TRBJ2-7; D might be TRBD1 (6 bases). Per germline, CDR1 LNHDA and CDR2 SQIVND (reference sequence). Trimming pared 3 bases from V and 6 bases from J, leaving 12 bases between. The CDR3 has 13 residues. CDR3 DNA: TGTGCCAGTAGTATGCCCAGGGGTAGCGAGCAGTACTTC. Translated, it gives CASSMPRGSEQYF.

This clone showed up many times. The rearrangement joins TRBV3-1 (or the pseudogene TRBV3-2) to TRBJ2-6; 9 nucleotides line up with TRBD2. V shed 5 bases, J shed 9 bases, and the junction held 20 bases outside the gene matches. Germline V CDR1 and CDR2: LGHDT, YNNKEL (reference sequence). The CDR3 sequence is 19 residues long. The CDR3 sequence: CASSGAGGTGWGKHNVLTF. As DNA, the CDR3 is TGTGCCAGCAGCGGAGCGGGGGGCACAGGGTGGGGGAAACACAACGTCCTGACTTTC.

This sequence joins TRBV19 and TRBJ1-6; 7 bases fit TRBD1. J was trimmed by 7 bases and V by 5 bases; bases with no gene match: 8. CDR1 is LNHDA and CDR2 is SQIVND in the germline V gene (reference sequence). The CDR3 contains 15 residues. CDR3 sequence: CASSRWGQLNSPLHF. For the CDR3, the DNA is TGTGCCAGTAGTCGTTGGGGACAGCTAAATTCACCCCTCCACTTT.

The chain uses TRBV6-5 and TRBJ1-5; no definite D call. V was cut by 2 bases and J by 1 base, with 3 bases left in between. This CDR3 has 13 residues. Germline CDR1 reads MNHEY; CDR2 reads SVGAGI. The CDR3: CASSYVSNQPQHF. Written as DNA, the CDR3 is TGTGCCAGCAGTTACGTAAGCAATCAGCCCCAGCATTTT.